This passage covers 15 T cell receptor beta chains from one sample sequenced in a study of CD8+ T cells in alopecia areata. Sorting relied on CD4, CD8alpha, NKG2D, NKG2ACE and other markers applied to pooled cutaneous lymph node cells. RNA, once extracted, was reverse transcribed into cDNA for use as the sequencing template. Measured with immunoSEQ multiplex PCR; TCRdb has only the in-frame clones, and not every one. Found here are approximately 300,000 clones, no singletons; the ten largest cover less than 1.5%. The sequenced material came from CD4+ T cells sorted from a lymph node. Source of these receptors: a C3H/HeJ mouse with alopecia areata. The strain bears MHC haplotype H2-k.

About this clone itself: Gene names and germline match the mouse. The CDR3 extends 4 residues past the end of the read, so its final part is completed from the germline J gene. This specimen includes other DNA sequences encoding the same CDR3. The genes are TRBV5 and TRBJ1-1; no definite D call. There are 11 residues in the CDR3. Germline V gives CDR1 LGHNA, CDR2 YNLKQL (reference sequence). Trimming removed 3 bases from V and 3 bases from J, with 2 bases in between. This CDR3 reads CASSQDTEVFF. Incomplete CDR3 DNA: TGTGCCAGCAGCCAGGACACA.

Remarks on this clone: All gene names here are mouse names. The read ends 4 residues early relative to the CDR3; the germline J gene fills the gap. The sample has other DNA sequences that encode this CDR3 too. This chain connects TRBV13-1 to TRBJ2-3, with a weak D call TRBD1 (6 bases). V lost 5 bases and J lost 0, with 7 bases in between. CDR3 length: 13 residues. CDR1 and CDR2 from the germline V gene are NSHNY and SYGAGN. CDR3 bases read: TGTGCCAGCAGGACAGGTAGTGCAGAA. Translation gives CASRTGSAE. The whole CDR3 protein is CASRTGSAETLYF.

At least ten counts were recorded for this clone. These gene names are mouse names. The missing CDR3 end, 4 residues past where the read stops, is filled in from the germline J gene. V usage is TRBV13-1 and J usage is TRBJ2-5, with unresolved D. The ends were cut back, 5 bases at V and 0 bases at J, with 4 bases in the middle. Germline V CDR1 and CDR2: NSHNY, SYGAGN. This CDR3 has 12 residues. The CDR3: CASRVNQDTQYF. CDR3 DNA, as far as it was read: TGTGCCAGCAGAGTTAACCAAGAC.

As concerns this clone: Each gene name is a mouse one. The observed sequence ends 4 residues before the CDR3 terminus, with the missing tail filled in from the germline J gene. The rearrangement links TRBV1 to TRBJ2-7; D unclear. The V end lost 1 base, the J end lost 0 bases, and 7 bases lay between the germline ends. Germline CDR1 NSQYPW, CDR2 LRSPGD (reference sequence). The CDR3 covers 14 residues. The CDR3 bases that were read are TGCACCTGCAGTGCAGCAGGAGTCTCCTAT. This sequence encodes CTCSAAGVSY. The entire CDR3 sequence reads CTCSAAGVSYEQYF.

As concerns this clone: Here the gene names and germline are mouse. Sequencing ends 4 residues short of the CDR3 end; the germline J gene provides the rest. The chain employs TRBV13-3 and TRBJ2-3; 13 bases map to TRBD2. Trimming took 5 bases from V and 1 from J; bases not matched to a gene: 7. The CDR3 is made up of 17 amino acids. Germline V gene lookup returns CDR1 NNHDY and CDR2 SYVADS. Partial CDR3 DNA: TGTGCCAGCAGCCGGACTGGGGGGGCCCCCCGTGCAGAA. The encoded protein is CASSRTGGAPRAE. In full, the CDR3 reads CASSRTGGAPRAETLYF.

Many counts were recorded for this clone. The listed genes are named as in mouse. Read sequence stops 4 residues before the CDR3 end, and the germline J gene provides the missing end. The chain links TRBV14 to TRBJ2-2; the match to TRBD2 covers 11 bases. The length of the CDR3 is 17 residues. Germline V CDR1 and CDR2: SGHDT, FRDEAV. J was trimmed by 6 bases and V by 4 bases; bases with no gene match: 11. CDR3 DNA, as far as it was read: TGTGCCAGCAGTCGCGGGGGACTGGGGGAAGCTGCCGGG. This codes for CASSRGGLGEAAG. The full CDR3 protein reads CASSRGGLGEAAGQLYF.

On this clone: Germline and genes here are mouse. The sequence runs out 4 residues before the end of the CDR3; the remainder is reconstructed from the germline J gene. V usage is TRBV13-3 and J usage is TRBJ2-3, with TRBD2 matching 8 bases. V shed 4 bases and J 3 bases; nucleotides not matched to a gene: 4. Germline V CDR1 and CDR2: NNHDY, SYVADS. The CDR3 has 14 amino acids. CDR3 bases read: TGTGCCAGCAGTCGGAGACTGGGGGCAGAA. Translation: CASSRRLGAE. The CDR3 in full is CASSRRLGAETLYF.

About this clone itself: Mouse gene names apply. Read sequence stops 4 residues before the CDR3 end, and the germline J gene provides the missing end. The V and J genes are TRBV13-2 and TRBJ2-5; 10 nucleotides line up with TRBD2. The CDR3 is 16 residues long. Germline V gives CDR1 NNHNN, CDR2 SYGAGS (reference sequence). J gave up 0 bases and V 0 bases, and 1 base lay outside the gene matches. CDR3 DNA (partial): TGTGCCAGCGGTGATGGACTGGGGGGTAACCAAGAC. Translation gives CASGDGLGGNQD. The whole CDR3 is CASGDGLGGNQDTQYF.

Comment on this clone: Gene names and germline match the mouse. The read stops 4 residues short of the end of the CDR3; the missing end is completed from the germline J gene. The chain has TRBV19 and TRBJ2-3; 8 positions match TRBD1. This CDR3 has 14 residues. Unmatched junction bases numbered 2, after V lost 2 bases and J lost 3 bases. The germline V gene encodes CDR1 FNHDT and CDR2 SITEND (reference sequence). CDR3 sequence: CASSIRQGAETLYF. The part of the CDR3 DNA that was read is TGTGCCAGCAGTATCCGACAGGGGGCAGAA.

On this clone itself: Mouse names are used for the genes. The read terminates 4 residues before the CDR3 end, so the remaining end is supplied by the germline J gene. The sample holds other DNA sequences that translate to the same CDR3. This chain joins TRBV1 and TRBJ1-1, with D possibly TRBD1 on 6 matching bases. CDR3 size: 14 residues. Per the germline V gene, CDR1 is NSQYPW and CDR2 is LRSPGD (reference sequence). The CDR3 DNA, read in part, is TGCACCTGCAGTGCAGATCCCAGGGGTACA. Translation: CTCSADPRGT. The whole CDR3 reads CTCSADPRGTEVFF. Looking up the rest from reference TRBV1 and TRBJ1-1 gives the full variable domain: VTLLEQNPRWRLVPRGQAVNLRCILKNSQYPWMSWYQQDLQKQLQWLFTLRSPGDKEVKSLPGADYLATRVTDTELRLQVANMSQGRTLYCTCSADPRGTEVFFGKGTRLTVV.

This clone was seen only a few times. Gene names denote mouse genes. Other DNA variants within this sample encode the same CDR3. The DNA read from the CDR3 is TGTGCCAGCGGTGCGCAGGGCTATAATTCGCCC. As protein: CASGAQGYNSP. The full CDR3 reads CASGAQGYNSPLYF. This chain connects TRBV13-2 to TRBJ1-6, with D possibly TRBD1 on 5 matching bases. The CDR3 extends 3 residues past the end of the read, so its final part is completed from the germline J gene. TRBJ1-6 is an open reading frame whose function is uncertain. The CDR3 extends over 14 amino acids. The V end was cut by 3 bases, the J end by 3 bases, with 7 bases between. Germline lookup yields CDR1 NNHNN and CDR2 SYGAGS (reference sequence).

This clone was recorded a few times. Gene names and germline match the mouse. The read ends 4 residues shy of where the CDR3 ends; the end is completed using the germline J gene. In the same sample, other DNA sequences code for this CDR3. The chain has TRBV19 and TRBJ1-1; no clear D gene. Germline CDR1 reads FNHDT; CDR2 reads SITEND (reference sequence). This CDR3 is 11 amino acids long. Here the CDR3 reads CASSIHKEVFF. CDR3 bases read: TGTGCCAGCAGTATTCATAAA. The whole variable domain, filled in from reference TRBV19 and TRBJ1-1, reads GGIITQTPKFLIGQEGQKLTLKCQQNFNHDTMYWYRQDSGKGLRLIYYSITENDLQKGDLSEGYDASREKKSSFSLTVTSAQKNEMAVFLCASSIHKEVFFGKGTRLTVV.

Note on this clone: Genes and germline are mouse. The read stops 4 residues short of the end of the CDR3; the missing end is completed from the germline J gene. This chain uses TRBV4 with TRBJ1-2, with D possibly matching TRBD1 (6 bases). This CDR3 has 13 amino acids. CDR1 and CDR2 (germline): LGHDT, YNNKQL (reference sequence). Trimming removed 10 bases from V and 1 base from J, with 13 bases in between. The part of the CDR3 DNA that was read is TGTGCCAACAGTAACAGGGTAAACTCC. Protein: CANSNRVNS. The whole CDR3 reads CANSNRVNSDYTF.

A word on this clone: Genes and germline come from the mouse. The CDR3 end lies 4 residues beyond the end of the read and is filled in from the germline J gene. In the same sample, other DNA sequences code for this CDR3. The chain carries TRBV1 and TRBJ2-3; D is possibly TRBD2 (6 bases). Germline CDR1 NSQYPW, CDR2 LRSPGD (reference sequence). Trimming took off 1 base at V and 1 base at J, with 9 bases between the two ends. The CDR3 runs to 15 residues. CDR3: CTCSAGWGGAETLYF. The sequenced CDR3 bases are TGCACCTGCAGTGCAGGCTGGGGCGGTGCAGAA.

As to this clone: Each gene name is a mouse one. The read is 4 residues too short to cover the CDR3 end, so that end is filled in from the germline J gene. This specimen includes other DNA sequences encoding the same CDR3. The chain employs TRBV19 and TRBJ2-2; 9 bases fit TRBD2. Unmatched junction bases numbered 4, after V lost 5 bases and J lost 2 bases. The length of the CDR3 is 15 residues. From germline, CDR1 is FNHDT and CDR2 SITEND (reference sequence). The CDR3 is CASSPDWGNTGQLYF. The CDR3 DNA, read in part, is TGTGCCAGCAGCCCCGACTGGGGGAACACCGGG.